The rows below give T cell receptor beta chains drawn from one sample of a study of early T cells in non-severe SARS-CoV-2 infection. Using its own MiXCR run on the 5' RACE reads, TCRdb lists one record per CDR3 protein. The sample contains 90,000 to 130,000 distinct CDR3 sequences, 9% to 14% of which appear only once. Source material: whole blood. These receptor sequences come from an adult who was a healthcare worker with PCR-confirmed SARS-CoV-2 infection or an uninfected control (not recorded which). CDR3s include the opening cysteine and the closing phenylalanine or tryptophan. The D gene is left open where the match is weak. Part of the rows lack a size; the others show once, few, many or a class for expanded clones.

j_gene | d_gene | abundance | v_gene | CDR3nt | CDR3aa
TRBJ2-7 | . | few | TRBV20-1 | TGCAGTGCTTGGGATCGGGACTTTCCGAACTACGAGCAGTACTTC | CSAWDRDFPNYEQYF
TRBJ1-6 | TRBD1 | few | TRBV6-5 | TGTGCCAGCAGCCGACTGACAGGGTATAATTCACCCCTCCACTTT | CASSRLTGYNSPLHF
TRBJ2-7 | TRBD2 | few | TRBV10-3 | TGTGCCACCGGGACTAGCGGTTACGAGCAGTACTTC | CATGTSGYEQYF
TRBJ1-1 | . | . | TRBV30 | TGTGCCTGCCCTACCAGGGGAGTTGGGACTGAAGCTTTCTTT | CACPTRGVGTEAFF
TRBJ1-1 | . | . | TRBV18 | TGTGCCAGCTCACCACTCATGAACACTGAAGCTTTCTTT | CASSPLMNTEAFF
TRBJ2-6 | . | . | TRBV6-4 | TGTGCCACCGTCCCCCTCTCTGGGGCCAACGTCCTGACTTTC | CATVPLSGANVLTF
TRBJ1-6 | TRBD1 | many | TRBV25-1 | TGTGCCAGCAGTGAAGGGGACAGGGTGGGATCACCCCTCCACTTT | CASSEGDRVGSPLHF
TRBJ2-3 | . | few | TRBV29-1 | TGCAGCGTTGAAAGAGGGTCTGTCACAGATACGCAGTATTTT | CSVERGSVTDTQYF
TRBJ1-5 | . | many | TRBV3-1 | TGTGCCAGCAGCCAAGATTTCTATAGCAATCAGCCCCAGCATTTT | CASSQDFYSNQPQHF
TRBJ2-1 | TRBD2 | . | TRBV10-3 | TGTGCCATCAGTGACTTGGAGCGGGAGGGCCCGTCCTACAATGAGCAGTTCTTC | CAISDLEREGPSYNEQFF
TRBJ2-2 | . | few | TRBV29-1 | TGCAGCGTTGATGAGACCGGGGAGCTGTTTTTT | CSVDETGELFF
TRBJ1-4 | . | many | TRBV12-3/TRBV12-4 | TGTGCCAGCACCATAAGGGCCCTGAGGCACGAAAAACTGTTTTTT | CASTIRALRHEKLFF
TRBJ1-1 | . | few | TRBV12-3/TRBV12-4 | TGTGCCAGCACCGAGACCCGGGGCCCTGAAGCTTTCTTT | CASTETRGPEAFF
TRBJ2-1 | TRBD2 | few | TRBV20-1 | TGCAGTGCTAGGGAGCGGACTAGCACGATCTACAATGAGCAGTTCTTC | CSARERTSTIYNEQFF
TRBJ2-7 | . | many | TRBV7-2 | TGTGCCAGCAGAGCCCCGTCCTACCTACACGAGCAGTACTTC | CASRAPSYLHEQYF
TRBJ2-7 | TRBD1 | few | TRBV20-1 | TGCAGTGCTGCAGTAATAGGACAGGGGAAATCGGGAGTCGGCTACGAGCAGTACTTC | CSAAVIGQGKSGVGYEQYF
TRBJ2-5 | . | . | TRBV10-3 | TGTGCCACCCAATACAATAGACGGAGCCAAGAGACCCAGTACTTC | CATQYNRRSQETQYF
TRBJ2-1 | . | few | TRBV6-4 | TGTGCCAGCAGTGACCCCCGTAGTACTGAGCAGTTCTTC | CASSDPRSTEQFF
TRBJ1-5 | . | few | TRBV2 | TGTGCCAGCAGTGAACACAGTTATAGCAATCAGCCCCAGCATTTT | CASSEHSYSNQPQHF
TRBJ2-2 | . | . | TRBV29-1 | TGCAGCGTTGAACCCGCTATCACCGGGGAGCTGTTTTTT | CSVEPAITGELFF
TRBJ1-6 | TRBD1 | many | TRBV6-2/TRBV6-3 | TGTGCCAGCAGGGGACAGGGTTACTCACCCCTCCACTTT | CASRGQGYSPLHF
TRBJ2-7 | . | . | TRBV6-1 | TGTGCCAGCAACCCGGGACAAGGGCCCTCCTACGAGCAGTACTTC | CASNPGQGPSYEQYF
TRBJ1-6 | . | . | TRBV10-3 | TGTGCCATCAGTGAAGACAGGAATTCACCCCTCCACTTT | CAISEDRNSPLHF
TRBJ1-5 | . | many | TRBV5-6 | TGTGCCAGCAGCGAGGGCCCGGGGAATCAGCCCCAGCATTTT | CASSEGPGNQPQHF
TRBJ2-1 | . | many | TRBV12-3/TRBV12-4 | TGTGCCAGCAGTTTTCGAGCGGAAAGCTCCTACAATGAGCAGTTCTTC | CASSFRAESSYNEQFF
TRBJ1-5 | . | . | TRBV3-1 | TGTGCCAGCAGCCAAGGACAGAGGCAGCCCCAGCATTTT | CASSQGQRQPQHF
TRBJ2-3 | . | few | TRBV27 | TGTGCCAGCATTACAAGGACCCCCGGTCCCTCTTATACGCAGTATTTT | CASITRTPGPSYTQYF
TRBJ2-7 | . | many | TRBV9 | TGTGCCAGCAGTCGGGACCCCTCATGGGAGCAGTACTTC | CASSRDPSWEQYF
TRBJ2-7 | . | . | TRBV25-1 | TGTGCCAGCAGCGGAGGGGGCCCGGTGTCCTACGAGCAGTACTTC | CASSGGGPVSYEQYF
TRBJ2-3 | TRBD2 | few | TRBV20-1 | TGCAGTGCTAGAGTCCCATATAGCGGGAAGTCAGATACGCAGTATTTT | CSARVPYSGKSDTQYF
TRBJ2-5 | . | . | TRBV12-3/TRBV12-4 | TGTGCCAGCAGTTCGCCTGGGGCAGGGCAAGAGACCCAGTACTTC | CASSSPGAGQETQYF
TRBJ2-5 | TRBD1 | few | TRBV20-1 | TGCAGTGCCCCCATCGGACAGGGAGAGACCCAGTACTTC | CSAPIGQGETQYF
TRBJ2-2 | . | many | TRBV24-1 | TGTGCCACCAGTGACCCCAAGGGGCCTAAAACCGGGGAGCTGTTTTTT | CATSDPKGPKTGELFF
TRBJ1-2 | . | . | TRBV7-6 | TGTGCCAGCAGTCGACCCCCTGGGGAACCCTACACCTTC | CASSRPPGEPYTF
TRBJ2-7 | . | few | TRBV30 | TGTGCCTGGAGTGGTGGCGACTCCTACGAGCAGTACTTC | CAWSGGDSYEQYF
TRBJ2-7 | . | many | TRBV11-1 | TGTGCCAGCAGGCGAGCTGGGACCTACGAGCAGTACTTC | CASRRAGTYEQYF
TRBJ2-1 | TRBD1 | few | TRBV9 | TGTGCCAGCAGCGTAGACAGGGGAAGCTCCTACAATGAGCAGTTCTTC | CASSVDRGSSYNEQFF
TRBJ2-6 | TRBD1 | . | TRBV19 | TGTGCCAGTAGTATGGACAGGAGCAGCTCTGGGGCCAACGTCCTGACTTTC | CASSMDRSSSGANVLTF
TRBJ1-4 | . | . | TRBV5-1 | TGCGCCAGCAGCTTGCGGTTAGATGAAAAACTGTTTTTT | CASSLRLDEKLFF
TRBJ2-7 | . | few | TRBV18 | TGTGCCAGCTCACGGGACGGGCTTGAGCAGTACTTC | CASSRDGLEQYF
TRBJ2-7 | TRBD1 | few | TRBV4-1 | TGCGCCAGCAGCCAAGCCCGAACCGGGACAGGGGGCTACGAGCAGTACTTC | CASSQARTGTGGYEQYF
TRBJ2-2 | . | . | TRBV10-3 | TGTGCCATCAGGGGGCCGAAGGAGGAGCTGTTTTTT | CAIRGPKEELFF
TRBJ2-3 | TRBD2 | . | TRBV19 | TGTGCCAGTAGTATCGGGGGACTAGGAACAGATACGCAGTATTTT | CASSIGGLGTDTQYF
TRBJ2-7 | . | many | TRBV20-1 | TGCAGCGGCTCCCCGGCAGGGATGTGGAACGAGCAGTACTTC | CSGSPAGMWNEQYF
TRBJ2-5 | . | . | TRBV5-1 | TGCGCCAGCAGCTCCACCTCATCGTACCAAGAGACCCAGTACTTC | CASSSTSSYQETQYF
TRBJ2-7 | . | few | TRBV20-1 | TGCAGTGCTAGAGGCGGGACCTATAAGTGGTACGAGCAGTACTTC | CSARGGTYKWYEQYF
TRBJ2-2 | . | few | TRBV11-2 | TGTGCCAGCAGCCACTTTTTAGGGGAAAGCACCGGGGAGCTGTTTTTT | CASSHFLGESTGELFF
TRBJ2-1 | TRBD2 | few | TRBV25-1 | TGTGCCAGCAGAACGGAGACTAGCGGTATCAATGAGCAGTTCTTC | CASRTETSGINEQFF
TRBJ2-1 | TRBD2 | . | TRBV18 | TGTGCCAGCTCTACCAGTCCTAGCGGGACCAATGAGCAGTTCTTC | CASSTSPSGTNEQFF
TRBJ1-1 | . | many | TRBV30 | TGTGCCTGGAGTGATTCGACGGTTGAAGCTTTCTTT | CAWSDSTVEAFF
TRBJ1-6 | . | . | TRBV5-1 | TGCGCCAGCAGCTTGGCCGAAAGGGGTTATAATTCACCCCTCCACTTT | CASSLAERGYNSPLHF
TRBJ2-2 | . | . | TRBV12-3/TRBV12-4 | TGTGCCAGCAGTTTCGCCGCTAGAAACACCGGGGAGCTGTTTTTT | CASSFAARNTGELFF
TRBJ2-7 | TRBD1 | . | TRBV6-2/TRBV6-3 | TGTGCCAGCAGTACCCGGGACAGCCCTACCTACGAGCAGTACTTC | CASSTRDSPTYEQYF
TRBJ2-1 | TRBD2 | . | TRBV29-1 | TGCAGCGTTGAAGGGTTGCCAGCGGGGGCCTACAATGAGCAGTTCTTC | CSVEGLPAGAYNEQFF
TRBJ1-6 | TRBD1 | . | TRBV7-9 | TGTGCCAGCAGCCCTACGCCAGGGGGGAATTCACCCCTCCACTTT | CASSPTPGGNSPLHF
TRBJ2-3 | TRBD1 | many | TRBV7-6 | TGTGCCAGCAGCCAGGGGGTTGGCACAGATACGCAGTATTTT | CASSQGVGTDTQYF
TRBJ2-1 | . | many | TRBV5-1 | TGCGCCAGCAGCTTGGCTCAGGGGGGCAATGAGCAGTTCTTC | CASSLAQGGNEQFF
TRBJ2-7 | TRBD1 | few | TRBV19 | TGTGCCAGTAGCGGGACAGGGGTCTCCTACGAGCAGTACTTC | CASSGTGVSYEQYF
TRBJ2-1 | TRBD1 | . | TRBV7-7 | TGTGCTAGCAGCCCGCAGGGGGCCAATGAGCAGTTCTTC | CASSPQGANEQFF
TRBJ2-3 | TRBD2 | . | TRBV2 | TGTGCCAGCAGTGAACCAGCGGGGGTCACAGATACGCAGTATTTT | CASSEPAGVTDTQYF